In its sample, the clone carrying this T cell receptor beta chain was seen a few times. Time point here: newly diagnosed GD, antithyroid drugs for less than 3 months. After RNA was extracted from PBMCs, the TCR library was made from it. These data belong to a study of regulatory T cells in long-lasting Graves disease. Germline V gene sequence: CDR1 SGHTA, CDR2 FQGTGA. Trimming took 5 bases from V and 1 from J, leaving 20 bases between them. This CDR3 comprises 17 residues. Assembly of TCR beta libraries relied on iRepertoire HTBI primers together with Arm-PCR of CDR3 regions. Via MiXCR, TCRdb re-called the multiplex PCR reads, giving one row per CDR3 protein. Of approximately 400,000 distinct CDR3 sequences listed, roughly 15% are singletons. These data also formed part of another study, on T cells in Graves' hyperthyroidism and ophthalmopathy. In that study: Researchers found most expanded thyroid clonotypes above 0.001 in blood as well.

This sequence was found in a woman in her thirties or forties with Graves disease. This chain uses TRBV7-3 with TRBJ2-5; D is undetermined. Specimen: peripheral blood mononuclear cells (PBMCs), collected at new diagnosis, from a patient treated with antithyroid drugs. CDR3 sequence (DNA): TGTGCCAGCAGCAGATCTCCCCCCCCGGGCGGCCAAGAGACCCAGTACTTC. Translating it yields CASSRSPPPGGQETQYF. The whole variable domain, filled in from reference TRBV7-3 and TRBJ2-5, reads GAGVSQTPSNKVTEKGKYVELRCDPISGHTALYWYRQSLGQGPEFLIYFQGTGAADDSGLPNDRFFAVRPEGSVSTLKIQRTERGDSAVYLCASSRSPPPGGQETQYFGPGTRLLVL.